Listed here are 2 T cell receptor beta chains from one sample, sequenced in a study of control samples from healthy donors and cancer patients. Produced via immunoSEQ multiplex PCR; TCRdb's table is partial and in-frame only. The sample has roughly 120,000 clones, roughly 90% seen once. The sample taken for sequencing was PBMCs. These receptors came from a woman aged 55-70 years with lung cancer.

There are a few counts of this clone. This CDR3 is CAISESGGLAKAKNIQYF. The DNA of the CDR3 is TGTGCCATCAGTGAGTCGGGAGGACTAGCGAAGGCCAAAAACATTCAGTACTTC. The chain uses TRBV10-3 and TRBJ2-4; 9 bases match TRBD2. The CDR3 is 18 residues long. CDR1 is ENHRY, CDR2 SYGVKD, per germline. With V trimmed by 0 bases and J by 1 base, 7 bases remained unmatched.

This clone showed up just a few times. The chain combines TRBV18 with TRBJ2-7; the D gene is possibly TRBD1 (5 bases). Trimming took 1 base from V and 5 from J, leaving 12 bases between them. This CDR3 contains 14 residues. Germline V lookup: CDR1 KGHSH, CDR2 LQKENI. CDR3 in amino acids: CASSPQQGIHEQYF. CDR3 DNA sequence: TGTGCCAGCTCACCACAGCAGGGAATACACGAGCAGTACTTC. The complete variable domain, with remaining parts taken from reference TRBV18 and TRBJ2-7, reads NAGVMQNPRHLVRRRGQEARLRCSPMKGHSHVYWYRQLPEEGLKFMVYLQKENIIDESGMPKERFSAEFPKEGPSILRIQQVVRGDSAAYFCASSPQQGIHEQYFGPGTRLTVT.